This T cell receptor (beta chain) was observed in a study of cytomegalovirus exposure and HLA in healthy donors. Germline V CDR1 and CDR2: GTSNPN, SVGIG (reference sequence). V shed 4 bases and J shed 2 bases, with 12 bases lying between them. The CDR3 consists of 14 residues. The PCR had 60 Vbeta and 13 Jbeta primers. TCRdb's table, derived via immunoSEQ multiplex PCR, lists solely in-frame clones and lacks some. This repertoire shows about 98,000 clones, about 81% found once; its top ten account for approximately 1.5%. Sequenced sample: PBMCs. This chain joins TRBV30 and TRBJ1-3; the D gene is possibly TRBD1 (5 bases). This TCR was recovered from a man aged 35 to 55 in good health and CMV-seronegative. The CDR3 nucleotides are TGTGCCTGGAATGAAGGGGAAACTGGAAACACCATATATTTT. This gives the protein CAWNEGETGNTIYF.